This T cell receptor (beta chain) was sequenced in a study of cytomegalovirus exposure and HLA in healthy donors. About the study: The roughly 110 validation repertoires were reported in a later analysis to have been generated on the same platform as the approximately 700 first-cohort repertoires.

Produced via immunoSEQ multiplex PCR; TCRdb's table is partial and in-frame only. The sample includes 50,000 to 70,000 clones, roughly 95% of them seen just once. From germline, CDR1 is SGDLS and CDR2 YYNGEE. With 0 bases clipped from V and 0 bases from J, the junction kept 5 bases outside the gene matches. This CDR3 has 18 residues. The donors belonged to the roughly 110-subject validation cohort, separate from the roughly 600-subject first cohort. Regarding this clone: What it binds is not known.

Points from the study as a whole: According to a subsequent analysis, TCR clusters identified in the first cohort showed a tendency to co-occur across the roughly 120 validation repertoires. The majority of TCR sequences were rare, yet some public TCRs appeared in many donors.

This sequence joins TRBV9 and TRBJ2-6, with 8 bases lining up with TRBD2. This clonotype was sampled from a woman aged 18-29 years in good health and CMV-seropositive. The sample was PBMCs. CDR3 sequence: CASSVGLAPYSGANVLTF. CDR3 DNA sequence: TGTGCCAGCAGCGTAGGACTAGCGCCATACTCTGGGGCCAACGTCCTGACTTTC.